This T cell receptor beta chain emerged from a study of post-analysis software for immune sequencing data. The wider study: Clinical courses comprised relapsing-remitting, secondary progressive and progressive-relapsing multiple sclerosis.

This clonotype was detected only a few times. No antigen is known for it. Whole-study results and caveats: A few TRBV segments appeared more often in patients than in controls, and TRBV5-6, TRBV5-1 and TRBV20-1 were among these.

cDNA libraries of TCR beta carried unique molecular identifiers. Via MiXCR, TCRdb re-called the PCR reads, giving one row per CDR3 protein. Of more than 350,000 distinct CDR3 sequences detected, over 30% appear once; the ten largest clones hold about 7.6%. Germline CDR1 SGHTA, CDR2 FQGNSA. The CDR3 is 15 amino acids. Between the trimmed V and J ends, which lost 5 bases and 0 bases, there was a span of 10 bases. The TCR was taken from a girl aged 2-10 years with multiple sclerosis. The V and J genes are TRBV7-2 and TRBJ1-4; no firm D call. The sample taken for sequencing was blood. The CDR3, as DNA: TGTGCCAGCAGCGAGAAGATTGCAACTAATGAAAAACTGTTTTTT. Protein product: CASSEKIATNEKLFF.